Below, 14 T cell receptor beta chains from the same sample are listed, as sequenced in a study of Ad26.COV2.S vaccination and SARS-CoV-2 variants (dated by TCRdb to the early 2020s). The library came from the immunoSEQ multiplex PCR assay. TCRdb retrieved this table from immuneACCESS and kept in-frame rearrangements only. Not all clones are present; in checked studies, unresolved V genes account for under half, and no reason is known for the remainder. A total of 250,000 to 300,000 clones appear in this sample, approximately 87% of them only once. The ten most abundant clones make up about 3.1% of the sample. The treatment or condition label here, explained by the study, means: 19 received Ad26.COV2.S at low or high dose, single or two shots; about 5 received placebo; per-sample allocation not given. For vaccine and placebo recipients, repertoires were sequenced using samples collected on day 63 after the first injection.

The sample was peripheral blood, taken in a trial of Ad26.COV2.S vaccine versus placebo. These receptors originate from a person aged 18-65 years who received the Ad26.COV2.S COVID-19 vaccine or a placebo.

The DNA for the CDR3 is TGTGCCAGCAGCCCTCGGACTAGCGGGGGGACAGATACGCAGTATTTT. Translated: CASSPRTSGGTDTQYF. The rearrangement links TRBV11-2 to TRBJ2-3, with 14 bases fitting TRBD2. The V gene's germline CDR1 is SGHAT and CDR2 FQNNGV. The ends lost 5 bases at V and 3 bases at J; junction bases unmatched: 4. The CDR3 has 16 residues.

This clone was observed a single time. For the CDR3, the DNA is TGTGCCAGCAGCTCCGAGGCTAGCGGGAACAGGAATGAGCAGTTCTTC. Its translation is CASSSEASGNRNEQFF. J is TRBJ2-1 and V is TRBV11-2; TRBD2 matches 9 bases. In germline, CDR1 is SGHAT, CDR2 FQNNGV. Unmatched junction bases numbered 11, after V lost 4 bases and J lost 7 bases. CDR3 length: 16 amino acids. The whole variable domain, remainder taken from reference TRBV11-2 and TRBJ2-1, is EAGVAQSPRYKIIEKRQSVAFWCNPISGHATLYWYQQILGQGPKLLIQFQNNGVVDDSQLPKDRFSAERLKGVDSTLKIQPAKLEDSAVYLCASSSEASGNRNEQFFGPGTRLTVL.

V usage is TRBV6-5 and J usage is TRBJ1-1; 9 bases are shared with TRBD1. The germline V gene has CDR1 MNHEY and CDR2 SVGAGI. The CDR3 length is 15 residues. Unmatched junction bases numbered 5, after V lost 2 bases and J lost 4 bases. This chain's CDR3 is CASSYLGTGSTEAFF. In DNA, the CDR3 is TGTGCCAGCAGTTACCTCGGGACAGGGTCCACTGAAGCTTTCTTT.

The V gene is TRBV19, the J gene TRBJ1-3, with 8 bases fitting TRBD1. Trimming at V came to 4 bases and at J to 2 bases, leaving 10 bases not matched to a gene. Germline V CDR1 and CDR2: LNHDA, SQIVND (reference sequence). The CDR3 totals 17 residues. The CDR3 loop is CASSKRTGQYPGNTIYF. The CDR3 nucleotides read TGTGCCAGTAGTAAACGGACAGGGCAGTATCCTGGAAACACCATATATTTT. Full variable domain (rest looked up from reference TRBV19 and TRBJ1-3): DGGITQSPKYLFRKEGQNVTLSCEQNLNHDAMYWYRQDPGQGLRLIYYSQIVNDFQKGDIAEGYSVSREKKESFPLTVTSAQKNPTAFYLCASSKRTGQYPGNTIYFGEGSWLTVV.

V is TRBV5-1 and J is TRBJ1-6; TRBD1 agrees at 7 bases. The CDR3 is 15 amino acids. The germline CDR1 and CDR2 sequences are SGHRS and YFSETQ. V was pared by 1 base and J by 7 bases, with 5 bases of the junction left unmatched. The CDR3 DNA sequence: TGCGCCAGCAGCTTGCAGGGGGGAGGGAATTCACCCCTCCACTTT. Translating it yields CASSLQGGGNSPLHF.

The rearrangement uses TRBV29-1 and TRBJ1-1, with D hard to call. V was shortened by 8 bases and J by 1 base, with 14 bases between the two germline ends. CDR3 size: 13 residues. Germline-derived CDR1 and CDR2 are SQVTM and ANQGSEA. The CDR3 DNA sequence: TGCAGCTCCCGGGAGGACGGGAACACTGAAGCTTTCTTT. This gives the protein CSSREDGNTEAFF.

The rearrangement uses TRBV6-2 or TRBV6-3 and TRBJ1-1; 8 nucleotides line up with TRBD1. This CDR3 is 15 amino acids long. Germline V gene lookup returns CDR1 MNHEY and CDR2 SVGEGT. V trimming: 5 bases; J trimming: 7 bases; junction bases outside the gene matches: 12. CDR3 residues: CASSERQGRPNEAFF. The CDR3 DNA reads TGTGCCAGCAGTGAGCGACAGGGGCGACCGAATGAAGCTTTCTTT.

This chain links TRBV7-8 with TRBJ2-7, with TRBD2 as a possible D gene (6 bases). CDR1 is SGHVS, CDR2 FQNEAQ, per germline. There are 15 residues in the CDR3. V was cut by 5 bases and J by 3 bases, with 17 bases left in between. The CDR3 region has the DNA TGTGCCAGCAGCCCTGCCCCCGCGGGAATCTACGAGCAGTACTTC. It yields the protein CASSPAPAGIYEQYF.

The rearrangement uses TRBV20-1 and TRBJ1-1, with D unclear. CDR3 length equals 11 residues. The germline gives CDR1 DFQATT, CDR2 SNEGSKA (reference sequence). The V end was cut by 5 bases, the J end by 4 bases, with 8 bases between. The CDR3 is CSAATVTEAFF. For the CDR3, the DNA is TGCAGTGCTGCAACAGTCACTGAAGCTTTCTTT.

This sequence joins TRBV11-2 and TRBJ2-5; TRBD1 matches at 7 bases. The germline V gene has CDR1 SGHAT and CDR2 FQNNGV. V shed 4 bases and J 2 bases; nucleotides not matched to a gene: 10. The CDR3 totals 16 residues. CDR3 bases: TGTGCCAGCAGCTCCCACGGACAGGTTCGACAAGAGACCCAGTACTTC. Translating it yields CASSSHGQVRQETQYF.

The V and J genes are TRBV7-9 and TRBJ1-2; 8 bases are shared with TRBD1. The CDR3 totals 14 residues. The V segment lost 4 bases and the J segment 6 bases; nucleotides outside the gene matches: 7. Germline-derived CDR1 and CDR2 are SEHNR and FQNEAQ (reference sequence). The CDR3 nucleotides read TGTGCCAGCAGCTCGACGACAGGGGCTGATGGCTACACCTTC. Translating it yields CASSSTTGADGYTF.

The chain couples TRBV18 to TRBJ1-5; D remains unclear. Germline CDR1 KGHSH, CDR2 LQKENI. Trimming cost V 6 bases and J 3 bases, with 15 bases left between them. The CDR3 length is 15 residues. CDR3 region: CASSTVTSPNQPQHF. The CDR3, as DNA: TGTGCCAGCTCCACTGTGACCAGTCCCAATCAGCCCCAGCATTTT.

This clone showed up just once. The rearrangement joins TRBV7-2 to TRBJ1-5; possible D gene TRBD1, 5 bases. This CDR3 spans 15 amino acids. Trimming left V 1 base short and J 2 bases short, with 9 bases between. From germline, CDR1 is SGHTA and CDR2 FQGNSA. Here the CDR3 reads CASSLVSGGNQPQHF. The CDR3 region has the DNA TGTGCCAGCAGCTTAGTGTCGGGGGGCAATCAGCCCCAGCATTTT.

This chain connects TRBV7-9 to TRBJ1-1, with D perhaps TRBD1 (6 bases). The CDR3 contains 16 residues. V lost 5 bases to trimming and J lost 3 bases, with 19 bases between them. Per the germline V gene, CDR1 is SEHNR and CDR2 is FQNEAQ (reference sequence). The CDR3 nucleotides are TGTGCCAGCAGCCAACGGGACATCGGGAGGGACACTGAAGCTTTCTTT. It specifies CASSQRDIGRDTEAFF.